The subject of this entry is one T cell receptor beta chain. Its antigen is still unknown. The CDR3 runs 14 residues. Germline CDR1 MGHRA, CDR2 YSYEKL. V was pared by 4 bases and J by 3 bases, with 12 bases between. Use of 60 Vbeta and 13 Jbeta primers characterized the PCR. Libraries were prepared by immunoSEQ multiplex PCR; TCRdb keeps only in-frame clonotypes and omits some of them. This repertoire shows over 45,000 clones, 81% found once; its top ten account for under 2.5%. The source of the sample is a study of cytomegalovirus exposure and HLA in healthy donors. Points from the study as a whole: In vitro work confirmed that a few CMV-associated chains recognize CMV antigens. Sequencing depth across donors, presence/absence analyses assumed, was roughly uniform. Other equally common chains were less clonally expanded than HLA-associated TCR beta chains, a later analysis showed.

At collection, donors were nominally healthy, but unrecorded immune exposures were probable. This sequence originates from a boy younger than 18 in good health and CMV-seropositive. The specimen was PBMCs. V is TRBV4-1 and J is TRBJ1-1, with D perhaps matching TRBD1 (6 bases). The CDR3 region has the DNA TGCGCCAGCAGCCCCGAGGGGGGGTACACTGAAGCTTTCTTT. This translates into CASSPEGGYTEAFF.